Shown below are 12 T cell receptor beta chains from a single sample sequenced in a study of blood T cells in healthy people across ages. PCR was performed a second time for about 7 to 12 cycles using a sample-barcoded 5' primer and a J-beta primer mix. TCRdb processed the 5' RACE reads anew with MiXCR; each CDR3 protein has one entry. The sample lists under 2 million distinct CDR3 sequences, 30% to 35% occurring once. The material sequenced was blood. These receptors were obtained from a woman in her thirties in good health.

The V gene is TRBV5-6, the J gene TRBJ2-7; 7 bases are shared with TRBD2. Gene TRBJ2-5 matches the end of the DNA better, so the J call may be wrong. Germline lookup yields CDR1 SGHDT and CDR2 YYEEEE. The CDR3 runs 16 residues. The CDR3 protein is CASSAPFRGREETQYF. DNA of the CDR3: TGTGCCAGCAGCGCCCCGTTCCGGGGGAGGGAGGAGACCCAGTACTTC.

This clonotype has a count of ten or more. V and J are TRBV6-5 and TRBJ2-1; D is uncertain. With 6 bases removed from V and 4 bases from J, the gap between germline ends came to 10 bases. Germline CDR1 reads MNHEY; CDR2 reads SVGAGI. The CDR3 covers 13 residues. This CDR3 reads CASRLGRYNEQFF. DNA for the CDR3: TGTGCCAGCAGGTTGGGTAGATACAATGAGCAGTTCTTC.

CDR3 region: CATSREPGAAGANVLTF. CDR3 in DNA: TGTGCCACCAGCAGAGAGCCAGGGGCAGCTGGGGCCAACGTCCTGACTTTC. The chain has TRBV15 and TRBJ2-6; D possibly corresponds to TRBD1 (6 bases). The CDR3 length is 17 residues. From germline, CDR1 is LNHNV and CDR2 YYDKDF (reference sequence). V lost 0 bases, J lost 2 bases, and 11 bases lay in between. Variable domain in full (rest from reference TRBV15 and TRBJ2-6): DAMVIQNPRYQVTQFGKPVTLSCSQTLNHNVMYWYQQKSSQAPKLLFHYYDKDFNNEADTPDNFQSRRPNTSFCFLDIRSPGLGDTAMYLCATSREPGAAGANVLTFGAGSRLTVL.

The J gene is TRBJ2-3, the V gene TRBV6-5; D may be TRBD2 (6 bases). In germline, CDR1 is MNHEY, CDR2 SVGAGI. The germline V and J ends were trimmed by 2 bases and 3 bases, with 21 bases remaining between them. The CDR3 sequence is 18 residues long. CDR3 in DNA: TGTGCCAGCAGTTACCTACCGGGACTTTCCTTGGGAACAGATACGCAGTATTTT. This codes for CASSYLPGLSLGTDTQYF.

The genes are TRBV3-1 and TRBJ1-2; no firm D call. This CDR3 has 15 residues. Germline V lookup: CDR1 LGHDT, CDR2 YNNKEL (reference sequence). Trimming stripped 1 base from V and 6 bases from J, with 15 bases between. Here the CDR3 DNA reads TGTGCCAGCAGCCAAGGGGGTAGGGCAACCCATGGCTACACCTTC. Its translation is CASSQGGRATHGYTF. Full variable domain (rest looked up from reference TRBV3-1 and TRBJ1-2): DTAVSQTPKYLVTQMGNDKSIKCEQNLGHDTMYWYKQDSKKFLKIMFSYNNKELIINETVPNRFSPKSPDKAHLNLHINSLELGDSAVYFCASSQGGRATHGYTFGSGTRLTVV.

A few counts support this clonotype. This chain connects TRBV5-8 to TRBJ2-5; 7 bases fit TRBD1. The length of the CDR3 is 15 residues. V shed 2 bases and J 3 bases; nucleotides not matched to a gene: 7. The germline gives CDR1 SGHTS, CDR2 YDEGEE. CDR3 sequence (DNA): TGTGCCAGCAGCTTTACCGACAGGGCAAAAGAGACCCAGTACTTC. Amino acids: CASSFTDRAKETQYF.

This clonotype was counted ten times or more. An end of the junction does not agree with germline; a read error may underlie this. This chain joins TRBV4-1 and TRBJ2-7, with D unresolved. The germline gives CDR1 MGHRA, CDR2 YSYEKL. The CDR3 covers 13 residues. The CDR3 DNA reads as TGTGCCAGCAGCCAAGATCCCAGATACGAGCAGTACTTC. It translates to CASSQDPRYEQYF.

V gene TRBV12-3 or TRBV12-4 combines with J gene TRBJ2-7; D unclear. The CDR3 is 16 residues long. Deletions cut 5 bases from V and 2 bases from J, with 19 bases between. The CDR3 DNA is TGTGCCAGCAGTCTCCTAAATTTTTATGGGACCTACGAGCAGTACTTC. It translates to CASSLLNFYGTYEQYF.

This clonotype was seen ten or more times. The chain couples TRBV7-3 to TRBJ2-3; D tentatively fits TRBD1 or TRBD2 (5 bases each). The CDR3 is 14 amino acids. The V gene's germline CDR1 is SGHTA and CDR2 FQGTGA. The ends were cut back, 5 bases at V and 8 bases at J, with 17 bases in the middle. DNA for the CDR3: TGTGCCAGCAGCCCCCAGGGAGCTCCAGCTACGCAGTATTTT. Translating it yields CASSPQGAPATQYF.

Note on this clonotype: A single base separates this from a much larger clone, so it may be a read error. The chain couples TRBV6-5 to TRBJ2-2; 9 bases are shared with TRBD2. J lost 1 base, V lost 6 bases, and 3 bases had no gene match. Germline V gene sequence: CDR1 MNHEY, CDR2 SVGAGI. This CDR3 comprises 15 residues. The DNA for the CDR3 is TGTGCCAGCAGGTTGACTAGCGGGAACACCGGGGAGCTGTTTTTT. This sequence encodes CASRLTSGNTGELFF.

The chain is built from TRBV5-1 and TRBJ1-2, with 9 bases lining up with TRBD1. CDR3 length equals 15 residues. Unmatched junction bases numbered 7, after V lost 7 bases and J lost 0 bases. CDR1 and CDR2 (germline): SGHRS, YFSETQ. The CDR3 region is CASGQGTPPNYGYTF. Here the CDR3 DNA reads TGCGCCAGCGGACAGGGGACCCCTCCTAACTATGGCTACACCTTC.

Ten or more counts support this clonotype. This chain joins TRBV6-5 and TRBJ1-6; D is perhaps TRBD1 (5 bases). From germline, CDR1 is MNHEY and CDR2 SVGAGI. Between the trimmed V and J ends, which lost 0 bases and 6 bases, there was a span of 15 bases. The CDR3 length is 17 residues. In DNA, the CDR3 is TGTGCCAGCAGTTACTCGACCTTCATCGACAGTAATTCACCCCTCCACTTT. Amino acids: CASSYSTFIDSNSPLHF.